This T cell receptor (beta chain) emerged from a study of patients and donors after allogeneic stem cell transplantation. TCRdb ran MiXCR on the RT-PCR reads and lists one entry per CDR3 protein. The sample comprises some 200,000 distinct CDR3 sequences, around two fifths of which are singletons, and 30% to 35% rests with the top ten. The germline gives CDR1 SEHNR, CDR2 FQNEAQ (reference sequence). Trimming cost V 3 bases and J 0 bases, with 8 bases left between them. CDR3 length equals 14 residues. Material for sequencing was blood, either unsorted or a sorted T cell fraction (not recorded which). The chain uses TRBV7-9 and TRBJ1-1, with D perhaps matching TRBD1 (6 bases). The sequence was obtained from a human donor who was either an allogeneic HSCT recipient or a stem cell or donor lymphocyte infusion donor (not recorded which). It is not recorded whose cells these are; they may come from a transplant donor. The CDR3 coding sequence is TGTGCCAGCAGCTTCAAGGGGGTGAACACTGAAGCTTTCTTT. Translation: CASSFKGVNTEAFF.